One and the same sample provided the 25 T cell receptor beta chains below, sequenced in a study of shared clonotypes between healthy human individuals. In the naive CD8 group, cells lacked CD45RO and were positively selected for CCR7, so terminally differentiated effector memory CD45RA+ cells were left out. Produced via immunoSEQ multiplex PCR; TCRdb's table is partial and in-frame only. The table has approximately 720,000 clones, about 90% seen once. The sample was naive CD8+ T cells sorted from blood. The receptors stem from a young man in good health.

The chain links TRBV28 to TRBJ1-3; D may be TRBD1 (6 bases). The germline V gene has CDR1 MDHEN and CDR2 SYDVKM. The V and J ends lost 4 bases and 2 bases respectively, with 24 bases between them. This CDR3 has 19 residues. The CDR3 coding sequence is TGTGCCAGCAGTTCGCCAATTTCAGGGGAAGGTAGCCCTGGAAACACCATATATTTT. This encodes CASSSPISGEGSPGNTIYF. Variable domain in full (rest from reference TRBV28 and TRBJ1-3): DVKVTQSSRYLVKRTGEKVFLECVQDMDHENMFWYRQDPGLGLRLIYFSYDVKMKEKGDIPEGYSVSREKKERFSLILESASTNQTSMYLCASSSPISGEGSPGNTIYFGEGSWLTVV.

For the CDR3, the DNA is TGTGCCATCAGTGGGACTAGCGGGATAAACGAGCAGTACTTC. Translation: CAISGTSGINEQYF. This sequence joins TRBV10-3 and TRBJ2-7; 12 bases line up with TRBD2. Germline V gives CDR1 ENHRY, CDR2 SYGVKD. Germline trimming cut 4 bases from V and 5 bases from J; bases unmatched to any gene: 3. This CDR3 comprises 14 residues.

The chain has TRBV7-3 and TRBJ2-1; 8 bases agree with TRBD1. This CDR3 has 16 amino acids. J gave up 7 bases and V 3 bases, and 11 bases lay outside the gene matches. Germline-derived CDR1 and CDR2 are SGHTA and FQGTGA. The CDR3 DNA reads as TGTGCCAGCAGCTTTGGGGGATCCGACAGGGGAAATGAGCAGTTCTTC. Encoded protein: CASSFGGSDRGNEQFF.

This rearrangement joins TRBV21-1 to TRBJ2-2; whether TRBD1, the table's D call, matches the DNA was not checked. TRBV21-1 is a pseudogene segment. The CDR3 has 13 amino acids. The CDR3 reads CPQGGHPTGELFF. As DNA, the CDR3 is TGTCCTCAAGGGGGACACCCCACCGGGGAGCTGTTTTTT.

V is TRBV6-4 and J is TRBJ2-3; 13 bases map to TRBD2. The germline gives CDR1 MRHNA, CDR2 SNTAGT. The V segment lost 0 bases and the J segment 5 bases; nucleotides outside the gene matches: 2. This CDR3 is 16 amino acids long. CDR3 sequence: CASSDSGLAGLDTQYF. CDR3 DNA: TGTGCCAGCAGTGACTCGGGACTAGCGGGATTAGATACGCAGTATTTT.

This chain uses TRBV6-5 with TRBJ1-1; D is ambiguous. CDR3 length equals 15 residues. V shed 2 bases and J shed 3 bases, with 13 bases lying between them. The germline V gene encodes CDR1 MNHEY and CDR2 SVGAGI. The CDR3 DNA reads as TGTGCCAGCAGTTACAGTCTCCGGGGAGACACTGAAGCTTTCTTT. It is translated as CASSYSLRGDTEAFF.

This sequence joins TRBV27 and TRBJ2-7; the D is unclear. The CDR3 covers 14 residues. V lost 4 bases, J lost 0 bases, and 10 bases lay in between. The germline V gene encodes CDR1 MNHEY and CDR2 SMNVEV (reference sequence). CDR3 loop: CASSSYKFSYEQYF. For the CDR3, the DNA is TGTGCCAGCAGTTCCTACAAGTTCTCCTACGAGCAGTACTTC.

The chain uses TRBV30 and TRBJ1-5; no firm D call. Germline V gene lookup returns CDR1 GTSNPN and CDR2 SVGIG (reference sequence). Trimming took off 0 bases at V and 5 bases at J, with 14 bases between the two ends. The CDR3 has 15 residues. In nucleotides, the CDR3 is TGTGCCTGGAGTGTGCTGATCCCGCTTGATCAGCCCCAGCATTTT. It codes for CAWSVLIPLDQPQHF.

This chain joins TRBV11-2 and TRBJ1-4; TRBD1 might be the D (5 bases). V was shortened by 5 bases and J by 1 base, with 20 bases between the two germline ends. The germline CDR1 and CDR2 sequences are SGHAT and FQNNGV. This CDR3 contains 18 residues. This CDR3 reads CASSIFRDQIGTNEKLFF. The CDR3 DNA is TGTGCCAGCAGCATATTCCGGGACCAGATAGGAACTAATGAAAAACTGTTTTTT.

The rearrangement joins TRBV7-6 to TRBJ2-3; 7 nucleotides align to TRBD2. Germline CDR1 SGHVS, CDR2 FNYEAQ. V lost 1 base and J lost 2; bases outside the gene matches: 18. This CDR3 region has 20 residues. CDR3 sequence: CASSLVGGPETAEYTDTQYF. For the CDR3, the DNA is TGTGCCAGCAGCTTAGTGGGAGGGCCGGAAACGGCTGAATACACAGATACGCAGTATTTT.

V and J are TRBV7-9 and TRBJ1-5; a possible D gene is TRBD1 (6 bases). Trimming shortened V by 5 bases and J by 0 bases, and 11 bases separated the two germline ends. The CDR3 spans 15 residues. CDR1 and CDR2 from the germline V gene are SEHNR and FQNEAQ (reference sequence). The CDR3 DNA sequence: TGTGCCAGCAGCGTAGAGGGGGGTAGCAATCAGCCCCAGCATTTT. Protein product: CASSVEGGSNQPQHF.

The chain uses TRBV2 and TRBJ2-7; maybe TRBD2 (6 bases). This CDR3 spans 14 amino acids. CDR1 and CDR2 (germline): SNHLY, FYNNEI. The V and J ends lost 7 bases and 2 bases respectively, with 15 bases between them. CDR3 bases: TGTGCCAGCACCCCGGGGAGGACCCCCTACGAGCAGTACTTC. Residues: CASTPGRTPYEQYF.

Comment on this clone: A much larger clone differs by one base, so this may be a read error. This sample also contains other DNA sequences that code for the same CDR3. The CDR3 here is CASSLGTYEQYF. The CDR3 DNA reads TGTGCCAGCAGCTTAGGTACCTACGAGCAGTACTTC. V usage is TRBV5-5 and J usage is TRBJ2-7, with D uncertain. The ends were cut back, 2 bases at V and 2 bases at J, with 5 bases in the middle. The germline gives CDR1 SGHKS, CDR2 YYEKEE (reference sequence). This CDR3 region has 12 residues.

The chain recombines TRBV4-1 with TRBJ2-1; D is uncertain. The V end was cut by 2 bases, the J end by 2 bases, with 7 bases between. CDR3 length: 14 amino acids. CDR1 MGHRA and CDR2 YSYEKL come from the germline V gene. The CDR3 coding sequence is TGCGCCAGCAGCCAACGGGCACCCTACAATGAGCAGTTCTTC. Translated: CASSQRAPYNEQFF.

V is TRBV14 and J is TRBJ2-3; 8 positions match TRBD2. The V gene end was trimmed by 0 bases and the J gene end by 3 bases; junction bases not matched to a gene: 2. From germline, CDR1 is SGHDN and CDR2 FVKESK. There are 15 residues in the CDR3. The CDR3 region is CASSQEGLVTDTQYF. In nucleotides, the CDR3 is TGTGCCAGCAGCCAAGAGGGACTAGTTACAGATACGCAGTATTTT.

Note on this clone: A far larger clone lies a single base away; this is likely a read error. This chain joins TRBV4-1 and TRBJ1-2; D gene unclear. Trimming took off 1 base at V and 3 bases at J, with 12 bases between the two ends. The CDR3 contains 15 residues. Per the germline V gene, CDR1 is MGHRA and CDR2 is YSYEKL. CDR3 amino acids: CASSQGTPGYYGYTF. Here the CDR3 DNA reads TGCGCCAGCAGCCAAGGTACCCCGGGGTACTATGGCTACACCTTC.

V is TRBV5-5 and J is TRBJ2-7, with unresolved D. The CDR3 has 13 residues. The germline gives CDR1 SGHKS, CDR2 YYEKEE (reference sequence). V was clipped by 0 bases and J by 3 bases, with 7 bases between them. CDR3 in DNA: TGTGCCAGCAGCTTGGGACCTCGCTACGAGCAGTACTTC. Encoded protein: CASSLGPRYEQYF.

About this clone itself: The sample has other DNA sequences that encode this CDR3 too. This chain connects TRBV6-5 to TRBJ1-3, with D possibly matching TRBD1 (6 bases). The germline CDR1 and CDR2 sequences are MNHEY and SVGAGI. This CDR3 comprises 14 residues. V was pared by 3 bases and J by 2 bases, with 8 bases between. CDR3 sequence: CASSYSGAGNTIYF. For the CDR3, the DNA is TGTGCCAGCAGTTATTCAGGGGCTGGAAACACCATATATTTT.

This chain uses TRBV11-1 with TRBJ1-1, with TRBD1 identical over 7 bases. CDR1 and CDR2 from the germline V gene are SGHAT and FQDESV (reference sequence). With V trimmed by 5 bases and J by 5 bases, 5 bases remained unmatched. This CDR3 is built from 13 residues. DNA of the CDR3: TGTGCCAGCAGCAGGGGGCGAGGGACTGAAGCTTTCTTT. It specifies CASSRGRGTEAFF.

The rearrangement links TRBV11-2 to TRBJ2-5; unclear D gene. The CDR3 sequence is 14 residues long. Germline values: CDR1 SGHAT, CDR2 FQNNGV. V was clipped by 4 bases and J by 2 bases, with 11 bases between them. The CDR3 DNA is TGTGCCAGCAGCTCCGAAATGTATCAAGAGACCCAGTACTTC. It is translated as CASSSEMYQETQYF.

In nucleotides, the CDR3 is TGCGCCAGCAGCTTGACCGGGACAGCCTTCTCTGGAAACACCATATATTTT. It translates to CASSLTGTAFSGNTIYF. V is TRBV5-1 and J is TRBJ1-3; 7 bases fit TRBD1. The V gene's germline CDR1 is SGHRS and CDR2 YFSETQ. The V gene end was trimmed by 1 base and the J gene end by 0 bases; junction bases not matched to a gene: 7. This CDR3 spans 17 amino acids.

This chain uses TRBV30 with TRBJ1-1; TRBD1 might be the D (5 bases). This CDR3 is 13 amino acids long. CDR1 and CDR2 from the germline V gene are GTSNPN and SVGIG (reference sequence). V lost 4 bases and J 3 bases, leaving 12 bases between the germline ends. The CDR3 DNA sequence: TGTGCCTGGAACACAGGCGCGGACACTGAAGCTTTCTTT. It encodes CAWNTGADTEAFF.

This chain links TRBV9 with TRBJ2-3; 10 bases line up with TRBD2. The CDR3 totals 18 residues. Trimming took 3 bases from V and 5 from J; bases not matched to a gene: 15. Germline CDR1 is SGDLS and CDR2 is YYNGEE. CDR3 residues: CASSEDASGRIAGDTQYF. The DNA of the CDR3 is TGTGCCAGCAGCGAGGATGCTAGCGGGAGAATAGCTGGAGATACGCAGTATTTT.

The chain is built from TRBV4-3 and TRBJ2-7, with D possibly matching TRBD2 (6 bases). V gave up 0 bases and J gave up 6 bases, with 15 bases separating them. This CDR3 is 15 amino acids long. Germline V gene lookup returns CDR1 LGHNA and CDR2 YSLEER. In nucleotides, the CDR3 is TGCGCCAGCAGCCAAGATCCTACGCGGGGTAGCGAGCAGTACTTC. Its translation is CASSQDPTRGSEQYF.

DNA for the CDR3: TGCAGCGCGCTACAGGGGCATGCGGGGGAGCTGTTTTTT. Residues: CSALQGHAGELFF. J is TRBJ2-2 and V is TRBV29-1; 7 nucleotides align to TRBD1. The CDR3 runs to 13 residues. CDR1 is SQVTM and CDR2 is ANQGSEA in the germline V gene. The J segment lost 8 bases and the V segment lost 7 bases, leaving 10 bases of the junction unmatched.